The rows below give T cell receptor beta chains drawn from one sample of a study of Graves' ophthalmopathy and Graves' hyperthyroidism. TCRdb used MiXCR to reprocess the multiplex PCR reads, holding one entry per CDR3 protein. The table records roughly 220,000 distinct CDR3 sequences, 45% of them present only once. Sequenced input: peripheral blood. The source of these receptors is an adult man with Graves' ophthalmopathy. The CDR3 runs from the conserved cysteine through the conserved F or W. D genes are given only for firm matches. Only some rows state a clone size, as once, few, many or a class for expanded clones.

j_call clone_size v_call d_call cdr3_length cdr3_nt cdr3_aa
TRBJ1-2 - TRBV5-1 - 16 TGCGCCAGCAGCTTGGCCACCCCGGCGGGAGCCTATGGCTACACCTTC CASSLATPAGAYGYTF
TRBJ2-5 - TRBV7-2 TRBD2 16 TGTGCCAGCAGCTTAGGGACCGCGGGGGGGCCGGGGACCCAGTACTTC CASSLGTAGGPGTQYF
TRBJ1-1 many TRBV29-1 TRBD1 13 TGCAGCGTTGAGGGCGACAGGGGCACTGAAGCTTTCTTT CSVEGDRGTEAFF
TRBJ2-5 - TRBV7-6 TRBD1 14 TGTGCCAGCAGCTCCGGGACAGGGGGAAAGACCCAGTACTTC CASSSGTGGKTQYF
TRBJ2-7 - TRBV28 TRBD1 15 TGTGCCAGCAGTTCTTGGGACAGCAGGAACTACGAGCAGTACTTC CASSSWDSRNYEQYF
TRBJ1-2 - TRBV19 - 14 TGTGCCAGTAGTAAGCCAGCTATCGGCTATGGCTACACCTTC CASSKPAIGYGYTF
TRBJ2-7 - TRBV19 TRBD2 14 TGTGCCAGTAGGGGTAGCGGGGGACACTACGAGCAGTACTTT CASRGSGGHYEQYF
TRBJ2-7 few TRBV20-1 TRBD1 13 TGCAGTGCGAAGACAGGGGGATCGAACGAGCAGTACTTC CSAKTGGSNEQYF
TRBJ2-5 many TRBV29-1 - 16 TGCAGCGTTGTTCCCTCACGGCGAACCCAACAAGAGACCCAGTACTTC CSVVPSRRTQQETQYF
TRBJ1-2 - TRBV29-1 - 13 TGCAGCTCGTACGTGGAGACAGCCTATGGCTACACCTTC CSSYVETAYGYTF
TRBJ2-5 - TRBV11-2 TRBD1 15 TGTGCCAGCAGCTTAAGGGACAGGGTAAAAGAGACCCAGTACTTC CASSLRDRVKETQYF
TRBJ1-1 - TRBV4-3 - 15 TGCGCCAGCAGCCAACAAGTCACAGGAACATCTGAAGCTTTCTTT CASSQQVTGTSEAFF
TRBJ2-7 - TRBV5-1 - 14 TGCGCCAGCAGCCAAGGGAGCGTCGCCTACGAGCAGTACTTC CASSQGSVAYEQYF
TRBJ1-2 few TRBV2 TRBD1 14 TGTGCCAGCAGGGGGGGACAGGGACACTATGGCTACACCTTC CASRGGQGHYGYTF
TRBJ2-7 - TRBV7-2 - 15 TGTGCCAGCAGCCTATTGGACTCTAGCTCCTACGAGCAGTACTTC CASSLLDSSSYEQYF
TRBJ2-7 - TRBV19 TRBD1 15 TGTGCCAGTAGTGGGGCAGGGGGACATAGGAGCGAGCAGTACTTC CASSGAGGHRSEQYF
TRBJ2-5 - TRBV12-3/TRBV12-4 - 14 TGTGCCAGCAGTTCAGGGGTAGCCCAAGAGACCCAGTACTTC CASSSGVAQETQYF
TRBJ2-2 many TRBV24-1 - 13 TGTGCCACCAGTGAAACGAACACCGGGGAGCTGTTTTTT CATSETNTGELFF
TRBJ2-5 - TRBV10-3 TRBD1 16 TGTGCCATCAGCCCCGGGACAGGGGGTATAATGGAGACCCAGTACTTC CAISPGTGGIMETQYF
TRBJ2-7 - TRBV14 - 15 TGTGCCAGCAGCTTAGGTCTCCGGGGCGCCTACGAGCAGTACTTC CASSLGLRGAYEQYF
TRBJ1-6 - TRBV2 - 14 TGTGCCAGCAGTGGGGCAGGGAAGAATTCACCCCTCCACTTT CASSGAGKNSPLHF
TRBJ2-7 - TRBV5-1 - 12 TGCGCCAGCAGCTTTCGATCCGACGAGCAGTACTTC CASSFRSDEQYF
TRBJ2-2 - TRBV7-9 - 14 TGTGCCAGCAGCCCCCCCCCGGGGGCCGGGGAGCTGTTTTTT CASSPPPGAGELFF
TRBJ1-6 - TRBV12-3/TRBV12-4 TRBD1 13 TGTGCCAGCGGACAGGGACTGGGTTCACCCCTCCACTTT CASGQGLGSPLHF
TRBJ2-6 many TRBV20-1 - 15 TGCAGTGCTAGACCTACTTTCTCTGGGGCCAACGTCCTGACTTTC CSARPTFSGANVLTF